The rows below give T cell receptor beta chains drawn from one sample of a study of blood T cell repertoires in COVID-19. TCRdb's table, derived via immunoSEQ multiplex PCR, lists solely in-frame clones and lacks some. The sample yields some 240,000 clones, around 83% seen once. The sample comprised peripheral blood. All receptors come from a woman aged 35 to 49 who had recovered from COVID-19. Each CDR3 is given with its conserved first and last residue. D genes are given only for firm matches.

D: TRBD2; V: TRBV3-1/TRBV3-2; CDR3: CASSPTSGGDNEQFF
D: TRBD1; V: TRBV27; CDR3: CASRRTGTGNQPQHF
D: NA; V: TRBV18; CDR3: CASSPSNIENEKLFF
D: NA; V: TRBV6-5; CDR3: CASRTGYNEQFF
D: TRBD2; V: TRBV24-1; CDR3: CATSGNWLGLAGGPTDTQYF
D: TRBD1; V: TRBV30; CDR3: CAWSRDRGNNEQFF
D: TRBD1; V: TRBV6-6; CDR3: CASSYLTGGDYGYTF
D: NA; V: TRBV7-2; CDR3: CASSLMSSDTQYF
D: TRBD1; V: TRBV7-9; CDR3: CASSLSPGQHGYTF
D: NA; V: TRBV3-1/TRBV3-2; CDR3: CASSQGAFNQPQHF
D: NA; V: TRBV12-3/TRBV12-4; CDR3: CASSSQGLNEQFF
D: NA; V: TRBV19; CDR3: CASSAQGIPPGYTF
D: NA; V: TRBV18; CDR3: CASSPPYGDNTDTQYF
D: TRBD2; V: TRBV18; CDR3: CASSPIIAGGTDTQYF
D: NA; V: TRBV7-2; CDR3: CASSSTDMGQFF
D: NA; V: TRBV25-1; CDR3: CASVPDTATNEKLFF
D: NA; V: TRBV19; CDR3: CASTTGMLPNTEAFF
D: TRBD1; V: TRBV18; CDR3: CASSPGTEANTEAFF
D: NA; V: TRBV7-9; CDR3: CASSQTTNTEAFF
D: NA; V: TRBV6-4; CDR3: CASSPTREGELFF
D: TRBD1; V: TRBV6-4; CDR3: CASSVDRVTGELFF
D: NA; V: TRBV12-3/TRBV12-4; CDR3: CASSLDTTPLHF
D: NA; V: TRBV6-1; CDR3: CASSDWDTRSNQPQHF
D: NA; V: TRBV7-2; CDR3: CASSLDSQGSYNEQFF
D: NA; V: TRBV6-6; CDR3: CASSDGANEKLFF
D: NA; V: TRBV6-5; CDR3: CASSYSNSRNEQFF
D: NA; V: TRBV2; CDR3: CASMLEQGSNQPQHF
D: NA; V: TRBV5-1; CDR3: CASRDGGFDGELFF
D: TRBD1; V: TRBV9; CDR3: CASSGSNPTGVTEAFF
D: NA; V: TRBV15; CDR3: CATSNWTDTEAFF
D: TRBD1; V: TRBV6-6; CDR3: CASSWTGSVDTQYF
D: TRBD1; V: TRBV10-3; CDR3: CAISESGTGATDTQYF
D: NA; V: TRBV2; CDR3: CASSDLEAAFYGYTF
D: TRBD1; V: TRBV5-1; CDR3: CASSLGTGFGYTF
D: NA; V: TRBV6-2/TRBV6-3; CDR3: CASSSGYSGSSGANVLTF
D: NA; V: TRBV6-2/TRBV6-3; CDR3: CASSYSPTQWTNYGYTF
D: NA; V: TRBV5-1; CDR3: CASSPDSNQPQHF
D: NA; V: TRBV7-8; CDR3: CASGPGVDQPQHF
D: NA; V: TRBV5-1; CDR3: CASSFSGAGDGYTF
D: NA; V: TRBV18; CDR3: CASSPDSSGANVLTF
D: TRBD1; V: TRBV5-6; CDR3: CASSHLGTVADTQYF
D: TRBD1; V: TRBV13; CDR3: CASSLGGQGLEQYF
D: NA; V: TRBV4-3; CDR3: CASSHESTGRREQYF
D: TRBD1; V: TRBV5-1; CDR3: CASSLAGTGGGYTF
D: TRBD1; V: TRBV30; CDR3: CAWSVKGAEFGGYTF
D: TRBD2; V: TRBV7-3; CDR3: CASSLKSGGAYDEQFF
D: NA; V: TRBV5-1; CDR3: CASSLGQGPSLNEQFF
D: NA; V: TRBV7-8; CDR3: CASSLTTDTEAFF
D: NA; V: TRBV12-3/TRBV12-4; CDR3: CASSFRHPHTQYF
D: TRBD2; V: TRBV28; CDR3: CASSLLAGGNTDTQYF
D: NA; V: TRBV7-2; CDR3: CASSLAQGNTEAFF